This T cell receptor (beta chain) appears in the sequencing data of a study of identical twins. This CDR3 is 16 amino acids long. Germline V CDR1 and CDR2: SNHLY, FYNNEI. The ends were cut back, 0 bases at V and 1 base at J, with 12 bases in the middle. Template switching, a step in the protocol, added a universal primer site, and cDNA carried unique molecular identifiers. MiXCR was run by TCRdb on the 5' RACE reads, yielding one entry per CDR3 protein. There are 1,800,000 or so distinct CDR3 sequences in the sample; about 32% occur only once, and 0.25% to 0.3% lies in the top ten. A note on this clonotype: The target antigen is unknown.

Study-wide points: Sequences that were beta out-of-frame showed weaker excess twin sharing. The abundant beta clonotypes from cord blood had fewer insertions, and memory repertoires had none of this.

V and J are TRBV2 and TRBJ1-2, with D unclear. The source material was cord blood. The TCR sequence derives from a newborn girl in good health. The chain's CDR3 is CASSEASPAFNYGYTF. DNA of the CDR3: TGTGCCAGCAGTGAAGCGTCGCCAGCATTTAACTATGGCTACACCTTC.